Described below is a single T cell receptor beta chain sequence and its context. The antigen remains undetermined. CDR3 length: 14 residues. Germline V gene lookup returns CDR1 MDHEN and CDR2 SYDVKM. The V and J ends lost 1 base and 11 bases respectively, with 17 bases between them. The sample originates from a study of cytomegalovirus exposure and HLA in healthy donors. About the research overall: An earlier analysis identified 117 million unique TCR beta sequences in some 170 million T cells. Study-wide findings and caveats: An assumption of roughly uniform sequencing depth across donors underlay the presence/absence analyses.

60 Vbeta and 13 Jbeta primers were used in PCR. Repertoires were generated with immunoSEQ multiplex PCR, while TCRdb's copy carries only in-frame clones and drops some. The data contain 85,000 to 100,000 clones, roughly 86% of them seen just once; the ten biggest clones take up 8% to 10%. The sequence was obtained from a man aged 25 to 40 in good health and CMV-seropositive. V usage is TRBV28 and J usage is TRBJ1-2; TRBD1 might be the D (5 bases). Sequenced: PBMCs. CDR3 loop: CASSLSATRRGYTF. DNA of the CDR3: TGTGCCAGCAGTTTATCCGCTACCCGGCGGGGGTACACCTTC.